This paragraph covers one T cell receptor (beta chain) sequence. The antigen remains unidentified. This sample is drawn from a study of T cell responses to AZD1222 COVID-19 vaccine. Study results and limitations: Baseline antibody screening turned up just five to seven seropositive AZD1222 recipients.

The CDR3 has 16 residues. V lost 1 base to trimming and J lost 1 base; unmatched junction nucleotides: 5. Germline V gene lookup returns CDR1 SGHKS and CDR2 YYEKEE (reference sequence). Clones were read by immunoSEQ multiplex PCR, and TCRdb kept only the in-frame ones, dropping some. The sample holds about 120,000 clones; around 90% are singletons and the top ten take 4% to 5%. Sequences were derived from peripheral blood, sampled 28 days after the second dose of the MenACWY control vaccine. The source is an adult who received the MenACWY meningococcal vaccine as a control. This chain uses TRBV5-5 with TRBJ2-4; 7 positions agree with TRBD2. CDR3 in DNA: TGTGCCAGCAGCTTGCGCGGGAGTGCCGCCAAAAACATTCAGTACTTC. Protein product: CASSLRGSAAKNIQYF.